This TCR beta chain was obtained from a study of cytomegalovirus exposure and HLA in healthy donors. A multiplex PCR was run with 60 Vbeta primers and 13 Jbeta primers. The data were produced by immunoSEQ multiplex PCR, yet TCRdb's version contains in-frame clones alone and is incomplete. In the table there are about 190,000 clones, about 81% of which are singletons. The count of this clone is one. This CDR3 comprises 13 residues. CDR1 is SGHVS, CDR2 FQNEAQ, per germline. Trimming took off 3 bases at V and 3 bases at J, with 8 bases between the two ends. Sequenced sample: PBMCs. J is TRBJ1-2 and V is TRBV7-8; TRBD1 is a possible D gene (5 bases). The clonotype was recovered from a woman between 18 and 29 years old in good health and CMV-seronegative. As DNA, the CDR3 is TGTGCCAGCAGCTTCCTACAGGACTATGGCTACACCTTC. Translation gives CASSFLQDYGYTF. Full variable domain (rest looked up from reference TRBV7-8 and TRBJ1-2): GAGVSQSPRYKVAKRGQDVALRCDPISGHVSLFWYQQALGQGPEFLTYFQNEAQLDKSGLPSDRFFAERPEGSVSTLKIQRTQQEDSAVYLCASSFLQDYGYTFGSGTRLTVV.